Following are 10 T cell receptor beta chains from one sample sequenced in a study of blood T cell repertoires in COVID-19. The table came from immunoSEQ multiplex PCR; TCRdb's copy has only in-frame clones and leaves some out. Of about 200,000 clones detected, roughly 90% appear once; the ten largest clones hold 1.5% to 2%. Sequencing input: peripheral blood. These receptors all come from a young man with active or convalescent COVID-19.

This clone was found once. V is TRBV2 and J is TRBJ1-5, with unresolved D. V was cut by 9 bases and J by 4 bases, with 16 bases left in between. Germline V gene lookup returns CDR1 SNHLY and CDR2 FYNNEI. The CDR3 extends over 14 amino acids. The CDR3 here is CASAQTRKNQPQHF. The DNA for the CDR3 is TGTGCCAGTGCCCAGACAAGAAAGAATCAGCCCCAGCATTTT.

This clone was seen repeatedly, ten times or more. The V gene is TRBV7-8, the J gene TRBJ2-7; TRBD2 matches at 10 bases. This CDR3 has 16 amino acids. V shed 2 bases and J 5 bases; nucleotides not matched to a gene: 9. Germline CDR1 reads SGHVS; CDR2 reads FQNEAQ. In DNA, the CDR3 is TGTGCCAGCAGCTTATTAGGGCTAGCGGGGGTAAACGAGCAGTACTTC. This gives the protein CASSLLGLAGVNEQYF.

DNA for the CDR3: TGCGCCAGCAGTGAGTCCCGGGGGACTAGGGGCGAGACCCAGTACTTC. This sequence encodes CASSESRGTRGETQYF. The V gene is TRBV10-2, the J gene TRBJ2-5; the match to TRBD2 covers 8 bases. The CDR3 runs 16 residues. V gave up 0 bases and J gave up 5 bases; unmatched junction bases: 8. Germline lookup yields CDR1 WSHSY and CDR2 SAAADI.

The V call is TRBV5-1, the J call TRBJ1-1; 8 nucleotides align to TRBD1. The trim removed 4 bases at V and 10 bases at J, leaving 12 bases unmatched. The CDR3 length is 14 residues. Germline V gene sequence: CDR1 SGHRS, CDR2 YFSETQ. The CDR3 bases are TGCGCCAGCAGCCTGGACAGGGTCAGGTACGGAGCTTTCTTT. Protein sequence: CASSLDRVRYGAFF.

This sequence joins TRBV7-2 and TRBJ2-7, with 11 bases identical to TRBD2. Trimming at V came to 3 bases and at J to 7 bases, leaving 8 bases not matched to a gene. The CDR3 length is 15 residues. Germline loops: CDR1 SGHTA, CDR2 FQGNSA. Written as DNA, the CDR3 is TGTGCCAGCAGCTTCGCTAGCGGGAGGCTGTATGAGCAGTACTTC. It is translated as CASSFASGRLYEQYF.

Note on this clone: This sample also contains other DNA sequences that code for the same CDR3. The chain carries TRBV7-9 and TRBJ1-2, with D uncertain. Trimming took 1 base from V and 6 from J, leaving 12 bases between them. This CDR3 is 14 amino acids long. CDR1 SEHNR and CDR2 FQNEAQ come from the germline V gene (reference sequence). The CDR3 reads CASSLVGEGDGYTF. CDR3 nucleotide sequence: TGTGCCAGCAGCTTAGTGGGAGAGGGAGATGGCTACACCTTC.

V usage is TRBV7-3 and J usage is TRBJ2-2; D remains ambiguous. The length of the CDR3 is 14 residues. Trimming removed 5 bases at V and 4 bases at J, with 11 bases between. Looked up from germline, CDR1 is SGHTA and CDR2 is FQGTGA. The CDR3 loop reads CASSPWAGTGELFF. The CDR3 DNA reads as TGTGCCAGCAGCCCATGGGCCGGCACCGGGGAGCTGTTTTTT. The variable domain in full, completed from reference TRBV7-3 and TRBJ2-2, reads GAGVSQTPSNKVTEKGKYVELRCDPISGHTALYWYRQSLGQGPEFLIYFQGTGAADDSGLPNDRFFAVRPEGSVSTLKIQRTERGDSAVYLCASSPWAGTGELFFGEGSRLTVL.

The chain joins TRBV7-2 to TRBJ2-3; D is unclear. Germline V gives CDR1 SGHTA, CDR2 FQGNSA. CDR3 size: 13 residues. The V end lost 3 bases, the J end lost 5 bases, and 9 bases lay between the germline ends. DNA for the CDR3: TGTGCCAGCAGCTTGAGTATCCAAGATACGCAGTATTTT. Protein sequence: CASSLSIQDTQYF.

This chain uses TRBV5-1 with TRBJ2-5; 10 bases fit TRBD2. In germline, CDR1 is SGHRS, CDR2 YFSETQ. The junction had 3 bases not matched to a gene; V was cut back by 3 bases and J by 1 base. The CDR3 contains 15 residues. Here the CDR3 DNA reads TGCGCCAGCAGCTCCGGGACTAGCGTCCAAGAGACCCAGTACTTC. Protein: CASSSGTSVQETQYF. Full variable domain (rest looked up from reference TRBV5-1 and TRBJ2-5): KAGVTQTPRYLIKTRGQQVTLSCSPISGHRSVSWYQQTPGQGLQFLFEYFSETQRNKGNFPGRFSGRQFSNSRSEMNVSTLELGDSALYLCASSSGTSVQETQYFGPGTRLLVL.

The chain combines TRBV4-1 with TRBJ1-2; 7 nucleotides align to TRBD1. This CDR3 spans 14 amino acids. The V and J ends lost 0 bases and 8 bases, in that order; junction bases with no gene match: 6. The germline V gene encodes CDR1 MGHRA and CDR2 YSYEKL. The CDR3 sequence is CASSQDRQGEGYTF. In DNA, the CDR3 is TGCGCCAGCAGCCAAGATCGTCAGGGGGAGGGCTACACCTTC.